This T cell receptor (beta chain) was retrieved from a study of cytomegalovirus exposure and HLA in healthy donors. Study observations and caveats: In a later analysis, specific HLA alleles were associated with around 17,000 TCR beta sequences at a 0.05 false discovery rate.

Per germline, CDR1 LGHNA and CDR2 YNFKEQ. This CDR3 spans 14 amino acids. V shed 5 bases and J 3 bases; nucleotides not matched to a gene: 6. 13 Jbeta primers and 60 Vbeta primers were used for the PCR. Generated by immunoSEQ multiplex PCR, the TCRdb table keeps only in-frame clones and is missing some. The table records 150,000 to 200,000 clones, about 75% of them present only once. With regard to this clone: As yet, its antigen is unknown.

The sequenced sample consisted of PBMCs. The chain combines TRBV4-2 with TRBJ1-2, with TRBD1 matching over 7 bases. The receptor comes from a male donor in good health and CMV-seropositive. The CDR3 DNA reads TGTGCCAGCAGCGTTCTTGGGACAGACTATGGCTACACCTTC. This translates into CASSVLGTDYGYTF.